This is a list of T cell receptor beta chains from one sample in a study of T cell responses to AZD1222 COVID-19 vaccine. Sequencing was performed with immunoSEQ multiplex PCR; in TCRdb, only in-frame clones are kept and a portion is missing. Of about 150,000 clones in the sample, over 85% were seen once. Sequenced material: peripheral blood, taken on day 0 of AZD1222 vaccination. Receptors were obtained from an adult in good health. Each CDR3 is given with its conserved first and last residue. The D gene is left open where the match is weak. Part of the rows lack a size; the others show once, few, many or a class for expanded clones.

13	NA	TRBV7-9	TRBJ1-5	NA	CASNTGLGQPQHF	TGTGCCAGCAATACAGGGTTGGGTCAGCCCCAGCATTTT
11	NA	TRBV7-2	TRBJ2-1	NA	CASGLMNEQFF	TGTGCCAGCGGCCTTATGAATGAGCAGTTCTTC
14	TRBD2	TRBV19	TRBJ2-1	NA	CASSVSGYYNEQFF	TGTGCCAGTAGTGTTAGCGGGTATTACAATGAGCAGTTCTTC
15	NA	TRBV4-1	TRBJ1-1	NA	CASSQVGAGDTEAFF	TGCGCCAGCAGCCAAGTAGGGGCTGGGGACACTGAAGCTTTCTTT
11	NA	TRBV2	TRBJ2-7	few	CASSDSREQYF	TGTGCCAGCAGTGACAGTAGGGAGCAGTACTTC
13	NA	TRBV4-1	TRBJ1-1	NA	CASSQGPATEAFF	TGCGCCAGCAGCCAAGGGCCGGCCACTGAAGCTTTCTTT
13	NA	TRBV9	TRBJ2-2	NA	CASSVENTGELFF	TGTGCCAGCAGCGTAGAAAACACCGGGGAGCTGTTTTTT
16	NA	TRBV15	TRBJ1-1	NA	CATSRDLTVMNTEAFF	TGTGCCACCAGCAGAGATTTGACAGTCATGAACACTGAAGCTTTCTTT
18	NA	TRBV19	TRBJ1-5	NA	CASHPGPPRIHSNQPQHF	TGTGCCAGTCATCCCGGTCCTCCAAGGATACATAGCAATCAGCCCCAGCATTTT
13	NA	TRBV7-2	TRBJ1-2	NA	CASSPRDRDGYTF	TGTGCCAGCAGCCCCCGGGACCGAGATGGCTACACCTTC
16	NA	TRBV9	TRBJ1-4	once	CASSVGPGEGVEKLFF	TGTGCCAGCAGCGTAGGCCCCGGGGAAGGGGTTGAAAAACTGTTTTTT
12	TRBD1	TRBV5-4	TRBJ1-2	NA	CASSRQGDGYTF	TGTGCCAGCAGCCGACAGGGGGATGGCTACACCTTC
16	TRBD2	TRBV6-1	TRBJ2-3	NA	CASSAYGTSGTDTQYF	TGTGCCAGCAGTGCTTACGGGACTAGCGGCACAGATACGCAGTATTTT
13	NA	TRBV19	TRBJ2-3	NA	CASGDVATDTQYF	TGTGCCAGTGGAGACGTCGCCACAGATACGCAGTATTTT
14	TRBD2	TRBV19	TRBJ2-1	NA	CASSIGTRLNEQFF	TGTGCCAGTAGTATAGGGACTAGACTCAATGAGCAGTTCTTC
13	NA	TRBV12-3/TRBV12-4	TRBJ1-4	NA	CASSPGLREKLFF	TGTGCCAGCAGTCCGGGGCTGCGGGAAAAACTGTTTTTT
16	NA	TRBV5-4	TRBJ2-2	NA	CASSLYLRGGTGELFF	TGTGCCAGCAGCTTATATCTCAGGGGTGGAACCGGGGAGCTGTTTTTT
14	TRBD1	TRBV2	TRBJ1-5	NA	CASSRDRGNQPQHF	TGTGCCAGCAGCCGGGACAGGGGAAATCAGCCCCAGCATTTT
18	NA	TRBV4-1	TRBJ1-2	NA	CASSRTTAREALNYGYTF	TGCGCCAGCAGCCGGACCACCGCAAGGGAAGCTTTGAACTATGGCTACACCTTC
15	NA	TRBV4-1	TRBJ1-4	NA	CASSQAGTLNEKLFF	TGCGCCAGCAGCCAGGCCGGGACCTTGAATGAAAAACTGTTTTTT
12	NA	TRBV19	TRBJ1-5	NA	CASSILYQPQHF	TGTGCCAGTAGTATTTTGTATCAGCCCCAGCATTTT